The 4 T cell receptor beta chains given below trace back to one sample, sequenced in a study of cytomegalovirus exposure and HLA in healthy donors. TCRdb's table, derived via immunoSEQ multiplex PCR, lists solely in-frame clones and lacks some. The table has 200,000 or so clones, over 80% seen once; the top ten hold roughly 5.7%. The sequenced material came from PBMCs. These receptors all stem from a woman younger than 35 in good health and CMV-seronegative.

The sample holds one count of this clone. The V call is TRBV7-2, the J call TRBJ2-1, with TRBD2 identical over 9 bases. This CDR3 has 16 residues. V lost 5 bases, J lost 0 bases, and 5 bases stayed unmatched. Germline V lookup: CDR1 SGHTA, CDR2 FQGNSA. The CDR3 DNA is TGTGCCAGCAGCCTGATAGCGGGGGTCTCCTACAATGAGCAGTTCTTC. Residues: CASSLIAGVSYNEQFF.

Only a few counts were recorded for this clone. This rearrangement joins TRBV10-2 to TRBJ2-1; D is unresolved. The CDR3 runs to 13 residues. The V and J ends lost 0 bases and 6 bases respectively, with 6 bases between them. In germline, CDR1 is WSHSY, CDR2 SAAADI. DNA for the CDR3: TGCGCCAGCAGTGAGTCAGTGAGCAATGAGCAGTTCTTC. It specifies CASSESVSNEQFF.

The J gene is TRBJ1-2, the V gene TRBV6-1, with a tentative D call TRBD1 (6 bases). V lost 4 bases and J 2 bases, leaving 14 bases between the germline ends. The CDR3 is 15 residues long. CDR1 is MNHNS and CDR2 is SASEGT in the germline V gene. CDR3 DNA: TGTGCCAGCAGTGCTGTGACGACAGGCAACTATGGCTACACCTTC. Translating gives CASSAVTTGNYGYTF.

The J gene is TRBJ2-1, the V gene TRBV11-1; D is unclear. Per the germline V gene, CDR1 is SGHAT and CDR2 is FQDESV (reference sequence). Trimming cost V 1 base and J 5 bases, with 9 bases left between them. This CDR3 is 14 amino acids long. CDR3: CASSLELPNNEQFF. The CDR3 nucleotides read TGTGCCAGCAGCTTAGAACTGCCTAACAATGAGCAGTTCTTC.